Reported below is one TCR beta chain. Measured with immunoSEQ multiplex PCR; TCRdb has only the in-frame clones, and not every one. Among 80,000 to 95,000 clones listed, roughly 84% were seen once. This sample is part of a study of OX40 agonist ivuxolimab in advanced cancers. The CDR3 covers 15 residues. The V gene's germline CDR1 is MNHNY and CDR2 SVGAGI (reference sequence). V was pared by 7 bases and J by 5 bases, with 17 bases between. The source of this sequence is an adult with an advanced solid tumor such as melanoma, head and neck, liver or kidney cancer. The material sequenced was CD4+ or CD8+ T cells sorted from blood, taken in a trial of the OX40 agonist ivuxolimab. This chain uses TRBV6-6 with TRBJ1-4; D possibly corresponds to TRBD1 (6 bases). Here the CDR3 reads CASIPDSRLNEKLFF. The CDR3 DNA follows: TGTGCCAGCATACCGGACAGTCGACTAAATGAAAAACTGTTTTTT.